This TCR beta chain comes out of a study of vaccination and CD4 T cells after COVID-19. About the research overall: Each participant underwent a two-dose regimen of either the BNT162b2 or the mRNA-1273 vaccine. Overlapping spike peptides served as the stimulus for the cells. These peptides came from SARS-CoV-2 and from the common cold coronaviruses HCoV-NL63, HCoV-OC43 and HCoV-229E.

Cultured CD4+ T cell DNA was sequenced using the Oncomine TCR Beta short-read assay. TCRdb re-called the PCR reads through MiXCR, storing one row per CDR3 protein. This sample carries around 7,800 distinct CDR3 sequences, around 31% of them seen once, and the ten largest clones take roughly 28%. Remarks on this clonotype: What it recognizes is unknown.

Treatment denoted: roughly ten-day PBMC culture with coronavirus spike peptide pools or control peptides (ViraFEST assay). Ahead of the COVID-19 pandemic (2011-2018), the CD4+ T cells of the unexposed donor were collected. Antigen-specific T cell expansion with peptide pools preceded TCR sequencing in the ViraFEST approach. Researchers challenged CD4+ T cells from unexposed donors with SARS-CoV-2 S/N and four cold-coronavirus spikes, cells permitting. The CDR3 has 15 amino acids. Trimming removed 4 bases from V and 10 bases from J; junction bases left unmatched: 9. Germline V gives CDR1 SGHTA, CDR2 FQGNSA.

The rearrangement joins TRBV7-2 to TRBJ1-6; TRBD1 matches at 8 bases. This receptor was taken from a human donor in good health. The specimen was CD4+ T cells from blood, cultured in vitro. The CDR3, as DNA: TGTGCCAGCAGCTCCACCCAGGGGGCGAGGTCACCCCTCCACTTT. It translates to CASSSTQGARSPLHF.